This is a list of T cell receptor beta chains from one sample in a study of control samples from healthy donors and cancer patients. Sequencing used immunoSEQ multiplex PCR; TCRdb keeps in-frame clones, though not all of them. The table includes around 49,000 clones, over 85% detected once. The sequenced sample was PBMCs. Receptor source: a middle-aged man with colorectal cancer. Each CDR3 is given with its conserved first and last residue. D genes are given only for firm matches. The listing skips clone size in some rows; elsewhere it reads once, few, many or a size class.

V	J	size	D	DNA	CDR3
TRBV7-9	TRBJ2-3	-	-	TGTGCCAGCAGCCCGTCGGCAGATACGCAGTATTTT	CASSPSADTQYF
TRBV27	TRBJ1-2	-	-	TGTGCCAGCAGTTTATCGACCTTGGGGGGCTACACCTTC	CASSLSTLGGYTF
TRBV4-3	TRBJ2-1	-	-	TGCGCCAGCAGCCCAGAACTAGCTTATTCCTCCTACAATGAGCAGTTCTTC	CASSPELAYSSYNEQFF
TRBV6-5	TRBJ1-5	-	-	TGTGCCAGCAGTTTTCGACCGGGGGGTCAGCCCCAGCATTTT	CASSFRPGGQPQHF
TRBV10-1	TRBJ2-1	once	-	TGCGCCAGCAGTGAGTATTCATACAATGAGCAGTTCTTC	CASSEYSYNEQFF
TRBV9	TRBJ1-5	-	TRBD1	TGTGCCAGCAGCCACCCTCTCCGGGACAGAAAAAATAGCAATCAGCCCCAGCATTTT	CASSHPLRDRKNSNQPQHF
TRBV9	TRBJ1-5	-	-	TGTGCCAGCAGCTCTAGGGAGAGTAATCAGCCCCAGCATTTT	CASSSRESNQPQHF
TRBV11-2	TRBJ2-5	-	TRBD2	TGTGCCAGCAGCTTTCTAGCGGGAGGGCCGGAGACCCAGTACTTC	CASSFLAGGPETQYF
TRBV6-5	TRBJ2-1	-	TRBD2	TGTGCCAGCCTCTCCGGGACTAGGCAGTTCTTC	CASLSGTRQFF
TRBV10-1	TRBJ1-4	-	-	TGCGCCAGCAGTGTTCAGGGGAATGAAAAACTGTTTTTT	CASSVQGNEKLFF
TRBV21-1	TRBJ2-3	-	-	TGTGCCAGCAGCAAGACTAAGGGGACTAGCGGGAGGAAGATCCACACAGATACGCAGTATTTT	CASSKTKGTSGRKIHTDTQYF
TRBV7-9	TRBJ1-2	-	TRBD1	TGTGCCAGCAGTTTTCGGGACAGGAATAACTATGGCTACACCTTC	CASSFRDRNNYGYTF
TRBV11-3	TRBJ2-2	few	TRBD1	TGTGCCAGCAGCTTAGACGACAGGGGCACCGGGGAGCTGTTTTTT	CASSLDDRGTGELFF
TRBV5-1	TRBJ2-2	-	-	TGCGCCAGCAGCACCAACTGGCAAGCCTGGGCCGGGGAGCTGTTTTTT	CASSTNWQAWAGELFF
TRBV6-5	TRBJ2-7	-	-	TGTGCCAGCACCCTGGGGGGGGCGAGCTACGAGCAGTACTTC	CASTLGGASYEQYF
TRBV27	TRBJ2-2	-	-	TGTGCCAGCAGTTTGCTAGGGAACACCGGGGAGCTGTTTTTT	CASSLLGNTGELFF
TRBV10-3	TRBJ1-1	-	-	TGTGCCAGTCTGGGGTCTGCGACTGAAGCTTTCTTT	CASLGSATEAFF
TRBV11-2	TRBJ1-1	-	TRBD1	TGTGCCAGCAGTTTAGACAGGGGGTGGCCCACTGAAGCTTTCTTT	CASSLDRGWPTEAFF
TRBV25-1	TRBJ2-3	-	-	TGTGCCAGCAGCCGTGGGGATACGCAGTATTTT	CASSRGDTQYF
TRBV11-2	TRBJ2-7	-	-	TGTGCCAGCAGCTTGCAGACTAGCTACGAGCAGTACTTC	CASSLQTSYEQYF
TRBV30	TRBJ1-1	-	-	TGTGCCTGGAGCCTCGGAAGAACTGAAGCTTTCTTT	CAWSLGRTEAFF
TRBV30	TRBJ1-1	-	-	TGTGCCTGGAGCGTTGGACTCCCCGACACTGAAGCTTTCTTT	CAWSVGLPDTEAFF
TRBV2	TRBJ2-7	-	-	TGTGCCAGCAGTGAGCAGGTCTCCTACGAGCAGTACTTC	CASSEQVSYEQYF
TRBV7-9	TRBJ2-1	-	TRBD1	TGTGCCAGCAGCCGAGGGACAGTTAATGAGCAGTTCTTC	CASSRGTVNEQFF
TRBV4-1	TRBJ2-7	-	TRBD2	TGCGCCAGCAGCCAACTAGCGGCCTACTACGAGCAGTACTTC	CASSQLAAYYEQYF
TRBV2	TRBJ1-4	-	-	TGTGCCAGCAGTAGAACCCGGGATTCTGAAAATGAAAAACTGTTTTTT	CASSRTRDSENEKLFF
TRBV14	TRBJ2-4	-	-	TGTGCCAGCAGCCAAGATTCGACTCTTCTGGGAAACATTCAGTACTTC	CASSQDSTLLGNIQYF
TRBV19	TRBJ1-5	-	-	TGTGCCAGTAGTATAGGAGGAGACAATCAGCCCCAGCATTTT	CASSIGGDNQPQHF
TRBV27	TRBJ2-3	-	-	TGTGCCAGCAGTTTTTCATCCGGGACAAGATATCTACTTTCGATAGATACGCAGTATTTT	CASSFSSGTRYLLSIDTQYF
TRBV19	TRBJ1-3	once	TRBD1	TGTGCCAGTACTCACTCGGGACAGCTAAACACCATATATTTT	CASTHSGQLNTIYF
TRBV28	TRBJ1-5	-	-	TGTGCCAGCAGTTTAGGGCGGTATTATAGCAATCAGCCCCAGCATTTT	CASSLGRYYSNQPQHF
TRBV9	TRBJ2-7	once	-	TGTGCCAGCAGCGCCTACCCGGGGAACTACGAGCAGTACTTC	CASSAYPGNYEQYF
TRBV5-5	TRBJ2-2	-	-	TGTGCCAGCAGCGTCACCGACAGCTTCACCGGGGAGCTGTTTTTT	CASSVTDSFTGELFF
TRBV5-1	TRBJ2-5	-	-	TGCGCCAGCAGCCTGAGTGGGGTTGGGGAGACCCAGTACTTC	CASSLSGVGETQYF
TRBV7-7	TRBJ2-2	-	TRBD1	TGTGCTAGCAGCGCCGCAGGGGGCCCGAACGGGGAGCTGTTTTTT	CASSAAGGPNGELFF
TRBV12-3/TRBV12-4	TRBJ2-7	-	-	TGTGCCAGCAGTACAGCGTACGAGCAGTACTTC	CASSTAYEQYF
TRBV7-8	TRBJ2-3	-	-	TGTGCCAGCAGCGACCGATTTAGCACAGATACGCAGTATTTT	CASSDRFSTDTQYF
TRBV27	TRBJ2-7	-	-	TGTGCCAGCAGTTCACTTACCTACGAGCAGTACTTC	CASSSLTYEQYF
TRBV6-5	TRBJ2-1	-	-	TGTGCCAGCAGTTACTCGAATGAAGGTCATGAGCAGTTCTTC	CASSYSNEGHEQFF
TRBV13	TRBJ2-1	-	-	TGTGCCAGCACCCTCCGGACAGCGGGTCTCCTTGAGCAGTTCTTC	CASTLRTAGLLEQFF
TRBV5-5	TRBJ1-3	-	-	TGTGCCAGCAGCTTTGGGTCTGCTGGAAACACCATATATTTT	CASSFGSAGNTIYF
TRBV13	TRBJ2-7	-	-	TGTGCCAGCAGCTTACGAGGTTTGGGGGGTGGGGAGCAGTACTTC	CASSLRGLGGGEQYF
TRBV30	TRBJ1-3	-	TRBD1	TGTGCCTGGAGTGCCTTCGGACAGGGGGCCGGAAACACCATATATTTT	CAWSAFGQGAGNTIYF
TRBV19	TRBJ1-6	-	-	TGTGCCAGTAGTATACAGGGTGGTAATTCACCCCTCCACTTT	CASSIQGGNSPLHF
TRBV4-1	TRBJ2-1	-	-	TGCGCCAGCAGCCAATTCGCGGGGAGGTTAGGAGATGAGCAGTTCTTC	CASSQFAGRLGDEQFF
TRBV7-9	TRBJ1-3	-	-	TGTGCCAGCAGCCCACCGAGGAGGTTCGGAAACACCATATATTTT	CASSPPRRFGNTIYF
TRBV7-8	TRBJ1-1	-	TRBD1	TGTGCCAGCAGCTACTACAGGGGTATGAACACTGAAGCTTTCTTT	CASSYYRGMNTEAFF